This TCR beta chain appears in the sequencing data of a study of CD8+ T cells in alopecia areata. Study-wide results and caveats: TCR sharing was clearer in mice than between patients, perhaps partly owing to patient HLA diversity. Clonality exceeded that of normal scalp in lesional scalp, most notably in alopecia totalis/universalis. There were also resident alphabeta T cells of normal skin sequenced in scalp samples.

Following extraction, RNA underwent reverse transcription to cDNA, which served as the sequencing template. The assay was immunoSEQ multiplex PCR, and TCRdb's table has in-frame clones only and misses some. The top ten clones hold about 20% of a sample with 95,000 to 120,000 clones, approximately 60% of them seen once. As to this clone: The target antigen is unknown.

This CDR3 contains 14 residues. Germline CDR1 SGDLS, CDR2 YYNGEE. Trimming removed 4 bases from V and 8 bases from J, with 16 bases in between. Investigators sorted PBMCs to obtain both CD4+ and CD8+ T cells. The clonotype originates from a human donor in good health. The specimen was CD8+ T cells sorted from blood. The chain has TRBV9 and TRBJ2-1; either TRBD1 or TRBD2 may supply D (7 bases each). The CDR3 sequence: CASSYRQGGDEQFF. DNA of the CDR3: TGTGCCAGCAGCTATAGACAGGGAGGGGATGAGCAGTTCTTC.